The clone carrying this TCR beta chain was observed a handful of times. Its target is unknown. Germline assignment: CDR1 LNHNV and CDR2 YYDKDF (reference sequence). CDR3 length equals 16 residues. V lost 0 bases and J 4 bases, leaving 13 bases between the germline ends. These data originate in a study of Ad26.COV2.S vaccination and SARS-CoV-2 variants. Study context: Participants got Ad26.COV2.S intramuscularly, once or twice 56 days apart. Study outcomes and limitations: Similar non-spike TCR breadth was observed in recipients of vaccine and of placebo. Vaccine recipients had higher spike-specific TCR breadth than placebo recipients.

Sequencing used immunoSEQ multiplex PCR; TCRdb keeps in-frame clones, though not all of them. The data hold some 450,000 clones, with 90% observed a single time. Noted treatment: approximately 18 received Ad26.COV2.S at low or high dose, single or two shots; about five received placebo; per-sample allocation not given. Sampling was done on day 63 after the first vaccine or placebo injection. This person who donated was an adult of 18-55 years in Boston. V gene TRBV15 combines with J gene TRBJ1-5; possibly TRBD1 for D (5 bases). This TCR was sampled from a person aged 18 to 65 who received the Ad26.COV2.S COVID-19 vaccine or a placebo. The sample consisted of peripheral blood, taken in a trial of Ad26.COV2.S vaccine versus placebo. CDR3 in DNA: TGTGCCACCAGCAGAGATCGGGTGGGGGATAATCAGCCCCAGCATTTT. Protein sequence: CATSRDRVGDNQPQHF.